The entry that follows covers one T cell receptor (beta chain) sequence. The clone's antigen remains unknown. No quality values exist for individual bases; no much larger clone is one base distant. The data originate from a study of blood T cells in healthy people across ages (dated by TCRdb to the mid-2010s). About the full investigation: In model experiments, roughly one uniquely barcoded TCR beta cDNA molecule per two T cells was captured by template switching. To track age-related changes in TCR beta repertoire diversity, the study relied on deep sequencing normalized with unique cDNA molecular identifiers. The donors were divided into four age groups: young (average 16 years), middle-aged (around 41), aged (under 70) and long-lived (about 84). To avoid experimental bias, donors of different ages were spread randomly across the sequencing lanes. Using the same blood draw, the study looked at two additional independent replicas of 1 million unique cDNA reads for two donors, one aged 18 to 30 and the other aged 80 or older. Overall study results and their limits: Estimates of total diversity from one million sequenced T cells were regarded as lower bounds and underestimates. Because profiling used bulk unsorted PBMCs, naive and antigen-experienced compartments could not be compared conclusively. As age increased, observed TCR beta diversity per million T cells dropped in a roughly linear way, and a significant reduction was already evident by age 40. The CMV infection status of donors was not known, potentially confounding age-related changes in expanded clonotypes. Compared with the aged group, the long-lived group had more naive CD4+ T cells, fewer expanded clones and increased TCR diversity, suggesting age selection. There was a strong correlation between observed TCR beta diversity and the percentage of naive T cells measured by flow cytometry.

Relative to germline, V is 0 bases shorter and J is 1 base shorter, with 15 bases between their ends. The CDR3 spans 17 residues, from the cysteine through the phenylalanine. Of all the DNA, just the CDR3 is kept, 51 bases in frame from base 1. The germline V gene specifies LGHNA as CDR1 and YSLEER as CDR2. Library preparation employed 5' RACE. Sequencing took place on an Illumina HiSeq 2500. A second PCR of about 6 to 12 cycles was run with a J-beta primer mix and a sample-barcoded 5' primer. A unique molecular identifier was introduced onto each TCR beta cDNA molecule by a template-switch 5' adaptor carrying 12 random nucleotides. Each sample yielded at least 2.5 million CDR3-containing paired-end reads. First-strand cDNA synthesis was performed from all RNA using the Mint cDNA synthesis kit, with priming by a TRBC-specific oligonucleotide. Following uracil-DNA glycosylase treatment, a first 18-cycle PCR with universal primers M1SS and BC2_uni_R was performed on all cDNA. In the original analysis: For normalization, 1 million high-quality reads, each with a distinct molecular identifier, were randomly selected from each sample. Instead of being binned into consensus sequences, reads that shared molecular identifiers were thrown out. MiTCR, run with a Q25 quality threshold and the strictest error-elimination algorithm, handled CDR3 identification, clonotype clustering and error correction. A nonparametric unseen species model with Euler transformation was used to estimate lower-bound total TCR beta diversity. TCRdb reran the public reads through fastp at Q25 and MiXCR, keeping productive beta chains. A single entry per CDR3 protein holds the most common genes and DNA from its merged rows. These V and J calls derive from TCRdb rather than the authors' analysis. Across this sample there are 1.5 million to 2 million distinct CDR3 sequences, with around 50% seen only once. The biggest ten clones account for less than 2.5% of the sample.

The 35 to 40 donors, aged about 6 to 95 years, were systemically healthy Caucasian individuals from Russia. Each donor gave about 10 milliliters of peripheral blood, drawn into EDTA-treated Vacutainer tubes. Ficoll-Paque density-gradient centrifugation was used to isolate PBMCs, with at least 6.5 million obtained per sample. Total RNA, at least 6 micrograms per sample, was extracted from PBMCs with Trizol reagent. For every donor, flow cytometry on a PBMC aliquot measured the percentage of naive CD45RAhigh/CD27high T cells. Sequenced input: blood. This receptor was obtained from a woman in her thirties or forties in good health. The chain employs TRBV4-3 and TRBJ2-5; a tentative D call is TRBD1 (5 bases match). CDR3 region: CASSQDPAQGTQETQYF. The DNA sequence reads TGCGCCAGCAGCCAAGATCCCGCCCAGGGTACCCAAGAGACCCAGTACTTC.